This T cell receptor beta chain was observed in a study of T cells after yellow fever vaccination. Study-wide context: In the case of low-cell-number fractions, SMART-Seq v4 Ultra Low Input was used for preparation.

General study points: Abundant clonotypes from the bulk population could get into FACS-sorted repertoires as contaminants. It was a weaker secondary response, yet one that peaked faster, at day 5 versus 15.

Turning to this clonotype: The antigen is not known.

Template switching by 5'RACE produced TCR cDNA, adding a universal primer site and UMIs. TCRdb re-called the 5' RACE reads with MiXCR, one entry per CDR3 protein. The sample lists a few hundred thousand distinct CDR3 sequences, less than 20% occurring once. The CDR3 covers 14 residues. Germline lookup yields CDR1 SGHTA and CDR2 FQGTGA. V gave up 5 bases and J gave up 5 bases, with 16 bases separating them. This sequence was found in a man aged 25-40 years who received the YFV17D yellow fever vaccine. Material: PBMCs, obtained 15 days after the yellow fever booster vaccination. This chain joins TRBV7-3 and TRBJ2-7; D is undetermined. The CDR3 bases are TGTGCCAGCAGCCTCCTTGGGCAGGAAGACGAGCAGTACTTC. Translated, it gives CASSLLGQEDEQYF.